The 32 T cell receptor beta chains below all came from one sample that was sequenced in a study of metastatic and nonmetastatic thyroid tumors. Using MiXCR, TCRdb reanalyzed the PCR reads. This sample has 24,000 or so clones; about 13% occur once, and the top ten carry approximately 17%. All patients were treatment-naive before thyroid surgery. The sequenced sample was blood. All receptors derive from a female donor with papillary thyroid cancer or a benign thyroid nodule (not recorded which). Some clones in this sample may be carry-over from other donors' samples.

This clone was recorded at least ten times. A much larger clonotype is one base distant, so this may be a read error. The chain is built from TRBV7-3 and TRBJ2-2; 9 bases are a match to TRBD1. CDR1 and CDR2 from the germline V gene are SGHTA and FQGTGA. The CDR3 is 16 amino acids. In DNA form, the CDR3 reads TGTGCCGGCAGCTCCAGGGGGGGACAGGGCACCGGGGAGCTGTTTTTT. Protein: CAGSSRGGQGTGELFF.

This chain links TRBV7-6 with TRBJ1-6; possible D gene TRBD1, 6 bases. CDR3 length: 15 amino acids. Germline V lookup: CDR1 SGHVS, CDR2 FNYEAQ. V was trimmed by 1 base and J by 14 bases, leaving 18 bases between them. CDR3 coding DNA: TGTGCCAGCAGCTTAGAGATGACAGGATATTCGTCCCTCCACTTT. Translation gives CASSLEMTGYSSLHF. Filled out from reference TRBV7-6 and TRBJ1-6, the complete variable domain reads GAGVSQSPRYKVTKRGQDVALRCDPISGHVSLYWYRQALGQGPEFLTYFNYEAQQDKSGLPNDRFSAERPEGSISTLTIQRTEQRDSAMYRCASSLEMTGYSSLHFGNGTRLTVT.

This clone has ten or more counts. V usage is TRBV5-6 and J usage is TRBJ2-1, with 11 bases matching TRBD2. Germline V gene sequence: CDR1 SGHDT, CDR2 YYEEEE. CDR3 length equals 17 residues. The V gene end was trimmed by 1 base and the J gene end by 1 base; junction bases not matched to a gene: 4. Here the CDR3 DNA reads TGTGCCAGCAGCTTGACTAGCGGGAGCGGGTCCTACAATGAGCAGTTCTTC. Protein product: CASSLTSGSGSYNEQFF.

This clone came up many times. The J gene is TRBJ2-7, the V gene TRBV7-8; no reliable D call. CDR3 length: 13 amino acids. V lost 5 bases, J lost 5 bases, and 13 bases lay in between. Germline V gene data show CDR1 as SGHVS and CDR2 as FQNEAQ. CDR3 bases: TGTGCCAGCAGCCTACCCGGCCGCGACGAGCAGTACTTC. This encodes CASSLPGRDEQYF.

There are many counts of this clone. The rearrangement uses TRBV18 and TRBJ2-3, with D perhaps TRBD1 or TRBD2 (5 bases each). CDR3 size: 14 residues. CDR1 and CDR2 (germline): KGHSH, LQKENI. V lost 6 bases and J lost 1, with 11 bases in between. CDR3 sequence: CASSPGTGTDTQYF. The CDR3 bases are TGTGCCAGCTCCCCAGGGACGGGCACAGATACGCAGTATTTT. The whole variable domain, remainder taken from reference TRBV18 and TRBJ2-3, is NAGVMQNPRHLVRRRGQEARLRCSPMKGHSHVYWYRQLPEEGLKFMVYLQKENIIDESGMPKERFSAEFPKEGPSILRIQQVVRGDSAAYFCASSPGTGTDTQYFGPGTRLTVL.

This clone was counted ten times or more. The V call is TRBV12-3 or TRBV12-4, the J call TRBJ1-5, with 7 bases matching TRBD1. The CDR3 runs 14 residues. After removal of 6 bases from V and 7 bases from J, the junction contained 9 bases not matched to a gene. This CDR3 reads CASRGTALSQPQHF. The CDR3 DNA reads as TGTGCCAGCAGGGGGACAGCCCTCTCCCAGCCCCAGCATTTT.

Comment on this clone: A read error may be the cause here, since a much bigger clone is one base away. This sample includes further DNA sequences coding for the same CDR3. Written as DNA, the CDR3 is TGCGCCAGCAACAGCAGGGGACAGGGCGACGAAAAACTGTTTTTT. It is translated as CASNSRGQGDEKLFF. This chain joins TRBV28 and TRBJ1-4, with 9 positions matching TRBD1. The CDR3 consists of 15 residues. Germline CDR1 is MDHEN and CDR2 is SYDVKM.

Many counts were recorded for this clone. V is TRBV6-5 and J is TRBJ2-7, with TRBD1 identical over 8 bases. The ends lost 2 bases at V and 1 base at J; junction bases unmatched: 1. The CDR3 length is 14 residues. The V gene's germline CDR1 is MNHEY and CDR2 SVGAGI. In DNA, the CDR3 is TGTGCCAGCAGTTACGACAGGGGATCCTACGAGCAGTACTTC. Residues: CASSYDRGSYEQYF.

This clone was seen at least ten times. This chain connects TRBV19 to TRBJ2-7, with 11 nucleotides matching TRBD2. CDR1 and CDR2 from the germline V gene are LNHDA and SQIVND (reference sequence). Trimming cost V 10 bases and J 0 bases; bases outside gene matches: 14. CDR3 length: 17 amino acids. The CDR3 reads CATAGGTSGKYSYEQYF. In DNA, the CDR3 is TGTGCCACCGCGGGCGGGACTAGCGGTAAATACTCCTACGAGCAGTACTTC.

The table lists this clone with a few counts. With a much larger clone just one base away, this may be a read error. CDR3 nucleotides: TGCAGCGTTGCTGGTAGCTGGAGTTCCTACAATGAGCAGTTCTTC. This encodes CSVAGSWSSYNEQFF. The chain recombines TRBV29-1 with TRBJ2-1; no reliable D call. The V and J ends lost 4 bases and 1 base respectively, with 14 bases between them. CDR3 size: 15 residues. The germline gives CDR1 SQVTM, CDR2 ANQGSEA.

This clone was detected ten times or more. This chain uses TRBV10-3 with TRBJ2-3, with D possibly TRBD2 on 5 matching bases. The CDR3 is 13 amino acids. From germline, CDR1 is ENHRY and CDR2 SYGVKD. Trimming removed 8 bases from V and 2 bases from J, with 11 bases in between. The CDR3 region is CAIASRNTDTQYF. Here the CDR3 DNA reads TGTGCCATCGCTAGCCGAAACACAGATACGCAGTATTTT.

The sample holds many counts of this clone. V and J are TRBV4-1 and TRBJ1-1, with D maybe TRBD1 (5 bases). The germline V gene has CDR1 MGHRA and CDR2 YSYEKL. The CDR3 sequence is 16 residues long. Trimming pared 3 bases from V and 0 bases from J, leaving 14 bases between. CDR3 amino acids: CASSQRDGQMNTEAFF. The CDR3 DNA follows: TGCGCCAGCAGCCAGAGGGACGGGCAAATGAACACTGAAGCTTTCTTT.

This clone was found many times. The chain uses TRBV28 and TRBJ1-3; no clear D gene. The CDR3 extends over 12 amino acids. The germline gives CDR1 MDHEN, CDR2 SYDVKM. The V and J ends lost 8 bases and 4 bases respectively, with 9 bases between them. CDR3 bases: TGTGCCAGCGAAGGGTCAGGAAACACCATATATTTT. Amino acid sequence: CASEGSGNTIYF.

This clone was detected many times. The V and J genes are TRBV12-5 and TRBJ2-7, with 7 bases that match TRBD1. From germline, CDR1 is LGHNT and CDR2 FRNRAP. CDR3 length: 14 amino acids. V shed 2 bases and J 0 bases; nucleotides not matched to a gene: 1. Here the CDR3 DNA reads TGTGCTAGTGGTTTGCAGGGGGTCTCCTACGAGCAGTACTTC. It yields the protein CASGLQGVSYEQYF. Variable domain in full (rest from reference TRBV12-5 and TRBJ2-7): DARVTQTPRHKVTEMGQEVTMRCQPILGHNTVFWYRQTMMQGLELLAYFRNRAPLDDSGMPKDRFSAEMPDATLATLKIQPSEPRDSAVYFCASGLQGVSYEQYFGPGTRLTVT.

Many counts were recorded for this clone. V gene TRBV4-3 combines with J gene TRBJ2-1, with TRBD2 matching over 10 bases. J gave up 8 bases and V 4 bases, and 11 bases lay outside the gene matches. The germline V gene has CDR1 LGHNA and CDR2 YSLEER. The CDR3 extends over 16 amino acids. CDR3 in DNA: TGCGCCAGCAGCCCCGAAAGTGGACTAGCGGACGATGAGCAGTTCTTC. The encoded protein is CASSPESGLADDEQFF.

This clone was observed many times. V usage is TRBV30 and J usage is TRBJ2-1, with D perhaps being TRBD1 or TRBD2 (6 bases each). The CDR3 length is 13 residues. V shed 2 bases and J shed 5 bases, with 10 bases lying between them. Germline values: CDR1 GTSNPN, CDR2 SVGIG (reference sequence). The CDR3 DNA reads TGTGCCTGGAGTAGGGGGGTCAACAATGAGCAGTTCTTC. Amino acid sequence: CAWSRGVNNEQFF.

This clone has at least ten counts. This chain links TRBV6-6 with TRBJ1-1, with D unclear. CDR3 length: 14 amino acids. Germline-derived CDR1 and CDR2 are MNHNY and SVGAGI (reference sequence). V was trimmed by 2 bases and J by 2 bases, leaving 9 bases between them. This chain's CDR3 is CASSYVGENTEAFF. The DNA of the CDR3 is TGTGCCAGCAGTTACGTCGGGGAAAACACTGAAGCTTTCTTT.

There are many counts of this clone. The chain combines TRBV19 with TRBJ1-5; a possible D gene is TRBD1 (5 bases). There are 13 residues in the CDR3. Germline CDR1 is LNHDA and CDR2 is SQIVND (reference sequence). V dropped 4 bases and J dropped 4 bases, with 8 bases sitting between them. CDR3 nucleotide sequence: TGTGCCAGTAGTACACAGGAGAATCAGCCCCAGCATTTT. Translating it yields CASSTQENQPQHF. Supplemented by reference TRBV19 and TRBJ1-5, the full variable domain reads DGGITQSPKYLFRKEGQNVTLSCEQNLNHDAMYWYRQDPGQGLRLIYYSQIVNDFQKGDIAEGYSVSREKKESFPLTVTSAQKNPTAFYLCASSTQENQPQHFGDGTRLSIL.

There are many counts of this clone. V is TRBV4-1 and J is TRBJ2-1; maybe TRBD2 (5 bases). From germline, CDR1 is MGHRA and CDR2 YSYEKL. The CDR3 sequence is 16 residues long. Trimming cost V 0 bases and J 2 bases, with 11 bases left between them. CDR3: CASSQDPGGPYNEQFF. In DNA form, the CDR3 reads TGCGCCAGCAGCCAAGATCCAGGAGGCCCCTACAATGAGCAGTTCTTC.

The chain has TRBV6-4 and TRBJ2-2; D ambiguous. The CDR3 runs to 14 residues. V lost 4 bases and J lost 7, with 13 bases in between. From germline, CDR1 is MRHNA and CDR2 SNTAGT. This CDR3 reads CASSVEGMGGELFF. Written as DNA, the CDR3 is TGTGCCAGCAGTGTGGAAGGGATGGGCGGGGAGCTGTTTTTT.

This clone was seen ten or more times. This chain connects TRBV20-1 to TRBJ2-1; 7 bases match TRBD2. The junction had 6 bases not matched to a gene; V was cut back by 4 bases and J by 6 bases. This CDR3 is built from 13 residues. Germline V lookup: CDR1 DFQATT, CDR2 SNEGSKA (reference sequence). CDR3: CSATLSGGNEQFF. CDR3 DNA: TGCAGTGCTACCCTCTCGGGGGGCAATGAGCAGTTCTTC.

This clone was observed at least ten times. This chain joins TRBV18 and TRBJ1-3; 7 bases fit TRBD1. Trimming took 3 bases from V and 0 from J; bases not matched to a gene: 2. The CDR3 has 15 amino acids. CDR1 is KGHSH and CDR2 is LQKENI in the germline V gene. CDR3 sequence (DNA): TGTGCCAGCTCACCGACAGGGAACTCTGGAAACACCATATATTTT. Translated, it gives CASSPTGNSGNTIYF.

The chain links TRBV27 to TRBJ2-1; tentative D call: TRBD2 (6 bases). Germline assignment: CDR1 MNHEY and CDR2 SMNVEV (reference sequence). The germline V and J ends were trimmed by 8 bases and 4 bases, with 21 bases remaining between them. The CDR3 loop spans 16 amino acids. CDR3 amino acids: CASGSLAGPLYNEQFF. In DNA, the CDR3 is TGTGCCAGCGGTTCCCTGGCGGGGCCCCTATACAATGAGCAGTTCTTC.

This clone appeared many times. Just one base apart from a much larger clone, this may be a read error. This chain uses TRBV4-2 with TRBJ1-1; the D is unclear. Looked up from germline, CDR1 is LGHNA and CDR2 is YNFKEQ. V lost 8 bases, J lost 3 bases, and 19 bases lay in between. The CDR3 is 15 residues long. In nucleotides, the CDR3 is TGTGCCAGCGGCCGTGTCTGGTCTTACGACACTGAAGCTTTCTTT. As protein: CASGRVWSYDTEAFF.

This clone was counted many times. The chain uses TRBV20-1 and TRBJ2-1, with D possibly matching TRBD2 (5 bases). Trimming cost V 0 bases and J 3 bases, with 15 bases left between them. The CDR3 length is 16 residues. Germline V gene sequence: CDR1 DFQATT, CDR2 SNEGSKA (reference sequence). The CDR3 nucleotides are TGCAGTGCTAGAGATAATTGGGCGGGCAGCTACAATGAGCAGTTCTTC. Its protein is CSARDNWAGSYNEQFF.

The chain employs TRBV20-1 and TRBJ2-2, with a tentative D call TRBD1 (5 bases). The ends were cut back, 1 base at V and 1 base at J, with 7 bases in the middle. Germline-derived CDR1 and CDR2 are DFQATT and SNEGSKA (reference sequence). CDR3 length: 14 amino acids. CDR3: CSARVGQNTGELFF. CDR3 DNA: TGCAGTGCTAGAGTTGGACAGAACACCGGGGAGCTGTTTTTT.

This clone occurred many times. This chain uses TRBV10-2 with TRBJ2-7; 8 bases are shared with TRBD1. This CDR3 comprises 13 residues. CDR1 is WSHSY and CDR2 is SAAADI in the germline V gene. The trim removed 6 bases at V and 5 bases at J, leaving 6 bases unmatched. The CDR3 DNA sequence: TGCGCCAGCAGAAGACAGGGGTACAACGAGCAGTACTTC. Its protein is CASRRQGYNEQYF.

A few counts support this clone. The chain has TRBV28 and TRBJ1-5; D not resolved. Germline CDR1 MDHEN, CDR2 SYDVKM. The CDR3 consists of 12 residues. The V end lost 2 bases, the J end lost 7 bases, and 6 bases lay between the germline ends. CDR3: CASSLTKQPQHF. The CDR3 nucleotides are TGTGCCAGCAGTTTAACCAAACAGCCCCAGCATTTT. Supplemented by reference TRBV28 and TRBJ1-5, the full variable domain reads DVKVTQSSRYLVKRTGEKVFLECVQDMDHENMFWYRQDPGLGLRLIYFSYDVKMKEKGDIPEGYSVSREKKERFSLILESASTNQTSMYLCASSLTKQPQHFGDGTRLSIL.

CDR3 protein: CASSFPPRSQHEQYF. CDR3 bases: TGCGCCAGCAGCTTTCCCCCCAGGTCGCAACACGAGCAGTACTTC. The rearrangement uses TRBV5-1 and TRBJ2-7; D unclear. V was trimmed by 2 bases and J by 5 bases, leaving 17 bases between them. This CDR3 is built from 15 residues. In germline, CDR1 is SGHRS, CDR2 YFSETQ.

The J gene is TRBJ2-7, the V gene TRBV20-1; 11 bases agree with TRBD2. Germline V gives CDR1 DFQATT, CDR2 SNEGSKA (reference sequence). The V gene end was trimmed by 7 bases and the J gene end by 2 bases; junction bases not matched to a gene: 13. This CDR3 is 16 amino acids long. Here the CDR3 reads CSVTETGLAETYEQYF. The CDR3, as DNA: TGCAGTGTTACGGAAACGGGACTAGCGGAAACCTACGAGCAGTACTTC.

This clone was found many times. The chain links TRBV5-5 to TRBJ2-7, with 12 bases fitting TRBD2. V was pared by 5 bases and J by 0 bases, with 15 bases of the junction left unmatched. This CDR3 is 19 amino acids long. Germline V gives CDR1 SGHKS, CDR2 YYEKEE (reference sequence). The CDR3 protein is CASSRAGLAGGPSSYEQYF. The DNA for the CDR3 is TGTGCCAGCAGTCGGGCGGGCCTAGCGGGAGGGCCAAGCTCCTACGAGCAGTACTTC.

This clone was recorded at least ten times. V is TRBV6-5 and J is TRBJ2-7, with TRBD2 identical over 14 bases. V shed 4 bases, J shed 0 bases, and the junction held 11 bases outside the gene matches. The CDR3 totals 19 residues. CDR1 MNHEY and CDR2 SVGAGI come from the germline V gene. The CDR3 DNA follows: TGTGCCAGCAGTTCCGGGACTAGCGGGAGCGGCCCCCTCTCCTACGAGCAGTACTTC. Translating gives CASSSGTSGSGPLSYEQYF.